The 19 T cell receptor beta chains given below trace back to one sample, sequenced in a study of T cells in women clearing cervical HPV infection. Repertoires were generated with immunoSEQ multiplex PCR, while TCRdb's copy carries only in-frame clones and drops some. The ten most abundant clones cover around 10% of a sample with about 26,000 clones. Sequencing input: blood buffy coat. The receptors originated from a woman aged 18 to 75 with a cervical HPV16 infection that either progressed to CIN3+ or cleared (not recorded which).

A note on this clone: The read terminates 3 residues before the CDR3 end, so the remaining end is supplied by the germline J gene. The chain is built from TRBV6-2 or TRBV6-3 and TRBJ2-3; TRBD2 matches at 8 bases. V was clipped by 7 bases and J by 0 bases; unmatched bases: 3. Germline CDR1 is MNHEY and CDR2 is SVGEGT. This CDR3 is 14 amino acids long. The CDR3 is CASIAGPSTDTQYF. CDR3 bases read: TGTGCCAGCATAGCGGGACCTAGCACAGATACG.

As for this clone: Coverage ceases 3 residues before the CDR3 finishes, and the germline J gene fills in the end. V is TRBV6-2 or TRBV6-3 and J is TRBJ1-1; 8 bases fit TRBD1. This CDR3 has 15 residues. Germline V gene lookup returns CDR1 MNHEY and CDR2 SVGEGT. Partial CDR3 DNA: TGTGCCAGCAGTCGCGCATCCAGGGGGCTCCGAGAG. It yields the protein CASSRASRGLRE. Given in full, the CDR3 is CASSRASRGLREAFF.

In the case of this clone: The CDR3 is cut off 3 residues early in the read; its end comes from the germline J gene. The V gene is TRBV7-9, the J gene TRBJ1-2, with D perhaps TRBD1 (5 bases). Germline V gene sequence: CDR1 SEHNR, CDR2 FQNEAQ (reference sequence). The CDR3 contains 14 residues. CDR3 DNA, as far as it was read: TGTGCCAGCAGCTTACGCGGGGCCTACAATGAC. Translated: CASSLRGAYND. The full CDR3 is CASSLRGAYNDYTF.

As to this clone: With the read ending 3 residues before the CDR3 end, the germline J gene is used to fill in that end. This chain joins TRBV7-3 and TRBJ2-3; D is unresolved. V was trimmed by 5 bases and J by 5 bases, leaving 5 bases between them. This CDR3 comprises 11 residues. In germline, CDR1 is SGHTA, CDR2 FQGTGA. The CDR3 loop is CASSRGDTQYF. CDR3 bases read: TGTGCCAGCAGCAGAGGAGATACG.

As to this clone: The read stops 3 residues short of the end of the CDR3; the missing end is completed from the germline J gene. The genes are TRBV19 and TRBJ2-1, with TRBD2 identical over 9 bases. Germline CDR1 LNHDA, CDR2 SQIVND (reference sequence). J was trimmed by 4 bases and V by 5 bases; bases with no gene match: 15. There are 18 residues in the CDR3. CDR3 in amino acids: CASSLEGGSGGSYNEQFF. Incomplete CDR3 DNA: TGTGCCAGTAGTCTGGAGGGTGGAAGCGGGGGGTCTTACAATGAG.

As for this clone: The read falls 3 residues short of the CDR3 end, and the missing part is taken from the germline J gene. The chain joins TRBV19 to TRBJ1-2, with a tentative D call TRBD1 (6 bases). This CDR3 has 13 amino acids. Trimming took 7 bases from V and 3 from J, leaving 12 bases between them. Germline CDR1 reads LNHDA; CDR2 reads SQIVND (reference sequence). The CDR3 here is CASTATGHYGYTF. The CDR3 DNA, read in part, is TGTGCCAGTACGGCGACAGGCCACTATGGC.

The sequenced part of the CDR3 DNA is TGCAGTGCTAGAACGTTTTCAGGGGACGATGGC. It is translated as CSARTFSGDDG. The whole CDR3 region reads CSARTFSGDDGYTF. V gene TRBV20-1 combines with J gene TRBJ1-2, with D possibly TRBD1 on 6 matching bases. The read halts 3 residues ahead of the CDR3 end, with the missing end drawn from the germline J gene. The germline V gene encodes CDR1 DFQATT and CDR2 SNEGSKA (reference sequence). V dropped 2 bases and J dropped 6 bases, with 16 bases sitting between them. The CDR3 is 14 residues long.

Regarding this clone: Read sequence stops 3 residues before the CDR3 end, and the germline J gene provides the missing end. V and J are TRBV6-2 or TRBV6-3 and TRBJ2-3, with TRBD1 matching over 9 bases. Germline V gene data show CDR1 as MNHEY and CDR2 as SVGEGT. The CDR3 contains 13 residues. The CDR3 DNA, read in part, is TGTGCCAGCAGCTGGGACAGGGAGGAGACG. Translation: CASSWDREET. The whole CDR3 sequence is CASSWDREETQYF.

CDR3: CASSSGTAWGTQYF. The covered CDR3 bases are TGTGCCAGCAGTTCCGGGACAGCCTGGGGGACC. The rearrangement joins TRBV28 to TRBJ2-5, with 7 bases fitting TRBD1. The read terminates 3 residues before the CDR3 end, so the remaining end is supplied by the germline J gene. Trimming removed 4 bases from V and 7 bases from J; junction bases left unmatched: 9. The germline V gene has CDR1 MDHEN and CDR2 SYDVKM. The CDR3 runs 14 residues.

The CDR3 reads CASVGWTKTYEQYF. Incomplete CDR3 DNA: TGTGCCAGCGTAGGGTGGACAAAGACCTACGAG. The J gene is TRBJ2-7, the V gene TRBV6-2 or TRBV6-3; possibly TRBD1 for D (5 bases). The read terminates 3 residues ahead of where the CDR3 ends, so the germline J gene completes it. CDR3 length: 14 amino acids. Germline V gives CDR1 MNHEY, CDR2 SVGEGT. The V gene lost 8 bases and the J gene lost 2 bases, with 16 bases spanning the gap.

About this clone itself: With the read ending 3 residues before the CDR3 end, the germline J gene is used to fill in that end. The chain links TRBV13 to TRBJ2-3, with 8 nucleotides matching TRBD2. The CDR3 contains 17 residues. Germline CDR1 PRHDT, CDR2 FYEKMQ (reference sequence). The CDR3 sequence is CASSFRLAGPFQETQYF. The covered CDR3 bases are TGTGCCAGCAGCTTCCGGCTAGCGGGTCCTTTCCAAGAGACG.

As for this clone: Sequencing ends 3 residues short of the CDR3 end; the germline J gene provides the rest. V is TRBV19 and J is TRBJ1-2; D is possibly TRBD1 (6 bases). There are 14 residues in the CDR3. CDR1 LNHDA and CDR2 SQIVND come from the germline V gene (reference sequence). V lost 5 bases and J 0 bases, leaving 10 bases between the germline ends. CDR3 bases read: TGTGCCAGTAGTCCCTGGACAGCTAACTATGGC. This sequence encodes CASSPWTANYG. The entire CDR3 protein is CASSPWTANYGYTF.

The CDR3 sequence: CASSLRIRSETQYF. CDR3 DNA, as far as it was read: TGCGCCAGCAGCTTGCGTATTAGATCGGAGACC. The chain uses TRBV5-1 and TRBJ2-5; D not certain. The read finishes 3 residues shy of the CDR3 end, and the germline J gene is used to complete it. Germline CDR1 is SGHRS and CDR2 is YFSETQ. The V end was cut by 1 base, the J end by 5 bases, with 12 bases between. This CDR3 contains 14 residues.

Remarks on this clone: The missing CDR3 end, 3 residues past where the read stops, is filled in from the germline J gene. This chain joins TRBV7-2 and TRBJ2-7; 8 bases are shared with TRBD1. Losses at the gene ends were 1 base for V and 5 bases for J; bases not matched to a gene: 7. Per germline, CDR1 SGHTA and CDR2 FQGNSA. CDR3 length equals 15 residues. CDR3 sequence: CASSLVRTGIHEQYF. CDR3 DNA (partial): TGTGCCAGCAGCTTAGTCCGGACAGGGATCCACGAG.

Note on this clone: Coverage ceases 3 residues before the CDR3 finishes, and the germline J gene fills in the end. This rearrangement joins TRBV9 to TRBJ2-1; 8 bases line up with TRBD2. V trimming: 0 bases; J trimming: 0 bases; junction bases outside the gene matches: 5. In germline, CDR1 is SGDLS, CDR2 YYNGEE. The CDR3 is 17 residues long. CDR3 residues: CASSVAGGPLSYNEQFF. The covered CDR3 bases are TGTGCCAGCAGCGTAGCGGGGGGGCCCCTCTCCTACAATGAG.

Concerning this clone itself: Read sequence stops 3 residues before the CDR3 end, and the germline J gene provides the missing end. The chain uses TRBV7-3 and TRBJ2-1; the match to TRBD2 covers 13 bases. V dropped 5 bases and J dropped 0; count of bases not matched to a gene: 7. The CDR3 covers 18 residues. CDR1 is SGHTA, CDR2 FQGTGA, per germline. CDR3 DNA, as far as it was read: TGTGCCAGCAGCCGGGGACTAGCGGGACCCAGCTCCTACAATGAG. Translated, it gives CASSRGLAGPSSYNE. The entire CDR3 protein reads CASSRGLAGPSSYNEQFF.

The CDR3 protein is CASSLDPGETQYF. The DNA read from the CDR3 is TGTGCCAGCAGCCTTGACCCCGGGGAGACC. This chain links TRBV7-3 with TRBJ2-5; D not certain. The CDR3 is cut off 3 residues early in the read; its end comes from the germline J gene. From germline, CDR1 is SGHTA and CDR2 FQGTGA. This CDR3 spans 13 amino acids. V was shortened by 5 bases and J by 5 bases, with 12 bases between the two germline ends.

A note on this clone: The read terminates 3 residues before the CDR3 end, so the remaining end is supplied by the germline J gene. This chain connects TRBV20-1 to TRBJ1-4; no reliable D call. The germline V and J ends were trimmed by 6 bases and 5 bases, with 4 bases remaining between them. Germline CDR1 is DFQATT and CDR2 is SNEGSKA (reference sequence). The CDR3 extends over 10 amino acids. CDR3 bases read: TGCAGTGCGCAGAATGAAAAA. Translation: CSAQNEK. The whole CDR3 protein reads CSAQNEKLFF.

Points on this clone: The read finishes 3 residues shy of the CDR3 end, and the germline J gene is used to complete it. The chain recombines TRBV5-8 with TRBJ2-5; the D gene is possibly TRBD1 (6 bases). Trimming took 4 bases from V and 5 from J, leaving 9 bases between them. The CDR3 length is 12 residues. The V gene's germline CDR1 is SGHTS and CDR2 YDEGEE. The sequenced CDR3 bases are TGTGCCAGCAGCGACAGGAGGGAGACC. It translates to CASSDRRET. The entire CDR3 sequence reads CASSDRRETQYF.